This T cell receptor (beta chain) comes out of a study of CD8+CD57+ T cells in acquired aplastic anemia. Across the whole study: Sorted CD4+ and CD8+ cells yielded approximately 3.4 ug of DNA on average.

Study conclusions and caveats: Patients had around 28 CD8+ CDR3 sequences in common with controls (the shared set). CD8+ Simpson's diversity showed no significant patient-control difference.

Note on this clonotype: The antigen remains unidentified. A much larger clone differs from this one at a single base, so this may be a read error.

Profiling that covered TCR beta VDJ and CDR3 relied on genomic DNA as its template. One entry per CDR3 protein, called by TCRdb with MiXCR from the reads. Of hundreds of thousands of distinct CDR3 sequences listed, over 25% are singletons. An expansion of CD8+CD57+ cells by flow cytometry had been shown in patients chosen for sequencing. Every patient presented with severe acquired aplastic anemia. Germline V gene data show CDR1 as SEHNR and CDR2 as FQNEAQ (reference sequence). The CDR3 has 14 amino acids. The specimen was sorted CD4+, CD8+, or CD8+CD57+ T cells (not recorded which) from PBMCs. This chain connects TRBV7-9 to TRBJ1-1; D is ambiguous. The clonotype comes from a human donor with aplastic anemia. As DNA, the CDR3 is TGTGCCAACAGCTTCGGGATGACGAACACTGAAGCTTTCTTT. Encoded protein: CANSFGMTNTEAFF.